This T cell receptor (beta chain) came from a study of blood T cell repertoires in COVID-19. Germline V lookup: CDR1 LGHNT, CDR2 FRNRAP. The CDR3 is 17 amino acids. The V gene end was trimmed by 4 bases and the J gene end by 4 bases; junction bases not matched to a gene: 8. In the original analysis: The assay estimated nucleated cells by amplifying reference gene primers. Profiled with immunoSEQ multiplex PCR; TCRdb holds only in-frame clones, not every one. V, J and clone size derive from that table, while D and trimming were established from the DNA sequence. The sample consists of about 340,000 clones, around nine tenths of them appearing once.

The sequenced sample was peripheral blood. The receptor's source is a woman aged 18 to 35 who had recovered from COVID-19. This rearrangement joins TRBV12-5 to TRBJ2-1, with TRBD2 matching over 12 bases. The CDR3 sequence is CASGSGLAGWGYNEQFF. CDR3 in DNA: TGTGCTAGTGGTTCCGGACTAGCGGGATGGGGGTACAATGAGCAGTTCTTC.